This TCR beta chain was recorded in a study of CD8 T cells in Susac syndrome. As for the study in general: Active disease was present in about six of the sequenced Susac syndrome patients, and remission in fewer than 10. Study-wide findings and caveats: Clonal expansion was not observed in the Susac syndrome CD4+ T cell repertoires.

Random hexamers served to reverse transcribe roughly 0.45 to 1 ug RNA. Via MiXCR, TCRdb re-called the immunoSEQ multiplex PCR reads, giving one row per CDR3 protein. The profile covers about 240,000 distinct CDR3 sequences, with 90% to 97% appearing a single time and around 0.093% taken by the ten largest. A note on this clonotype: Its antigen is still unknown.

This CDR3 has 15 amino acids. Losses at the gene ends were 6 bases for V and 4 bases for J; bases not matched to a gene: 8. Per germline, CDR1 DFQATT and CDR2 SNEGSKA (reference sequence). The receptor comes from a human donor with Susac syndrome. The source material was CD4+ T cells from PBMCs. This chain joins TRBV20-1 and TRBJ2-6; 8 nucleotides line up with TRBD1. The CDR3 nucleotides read TGCAGTGCGGGGGGACAGGAGGCCGGGGCCAACGTCCTGACTTTC. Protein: CSAGGQEAGANVLTF.